The clone carrying this T cell receptor beta chain turned up a few times. Per sample, extraction of total RNA gave at least 5.5 micrograms in every case. Germline V lookup: CDR1 MNHEY, CDR2 SVGEGT. V lost 0 bases to trimming and J lost 7 bases; unmatched junction nucleotides: 3. The CDR3 has 15 amino acids. For the second PCR, which ran for about 7 to 11 cycles, a sample-barcoded 5' primer and a J-beta primer mix were used. TCRdb re-called the 5' RACE reads with MiXCR, one entry per CDR3 protein. The table shows under 1,100,000 distinct CDR3 sequences, with approximately 25% occurring only once. The sample originates from a study of blood T cells in healthy people across ages. Turning to the study itself: Using template switching, researchers captured about one barcoded beta molecule for each two T cells.

The sample also formed part of further work on T cells of mothers and their children.

The rearrangement joins TRBV6-2 or TRBV6-3 to TRBJ2-1; TRBD2 aligns across 10 bases. What was sequenced was blood. The TCR was taken from a girl aged 2-10 years in good health. In DNA form, the CDR3 reads TGTGCCAGCAGTTACTCTAGCGGGGGGTCTAATGAGCAGTTCTTC. This encodes CASSYSSGGSNEQFF.